What follows are 18 T cell receptor beta chains derived from one specimen sequenced in a study of tumor-infiltrating lymphocytes in primary liver carcinoma. Priming with a constant-region primer yielded TCR beta cDNA from roughly 490 ng total RNA. Three nested multiplex PCR rounds, a slightly modified ARM-PCR method, built the TCR beta libraries. The study ran its first two PCR rounds for roughly 11 cycles each, using TRBV1-TRBV30 forward primers and a C-beta reverse primer. TCRdb processed the multiplex PCR reads anew with MiXCR; each CDR3 protein has one entry. The repertoire has approximately 210,000 distinct CDR3 sequences, about 61% of them found once; the top ten carry about 7.1%. Alongside blood RNA obtained from unsorted whole blood, germline DNA was also extracted. The sequenced sample consisted of peripheral blood. The receptors here all came from a woman in her fifties or sixties with primary liver carcinoma and hepatitis B virus infection.

Points on this clonotype: This may be a read error, as it is one base from a much larger clone. This rearrangement joins TRBV4-1 to TRBJ1-2, with D possibly TRBD1 on 5 matching bases. The CDR3 totals 14 residues. The germline V gene encodes CDR1 MGHRA and CDR2 YSYEKL. The CDR3 DNA follows: TGCGCCAGCAGCCAGCCTCGCCGGGGCTATGGCTGCACCTTC. It encodes CASSQPRRGYGCTF.

Turning to this clonotype: A read error may explain this, as a much larger clone is one base away. The genes are TRBV29-1 and TRBJ1-2; D unclear. Looked up from germline, CDR1 is SQVTM and CDR2 is ANQGSEA. CDR3 size: 14 residues. V was pared by 0 bases and J by 4 bases, with 12 bases between. CDR3 loop: CSVEDPGHLYGYTF. The CDR3 bases are TGCAGCGTTGAAGACCCCGGGCACCTCTATGGCTACACCTTC.

Points on this clonotype: Because the CDR3 is missing its conserved closing phenylalanine or tryptophan, this is likely a read error. This sequence joins TRBV28 and TRBJ2-5; no definite D call. The germline V gene has CDR1 MDHEN and CDR2 SYDVKM. The CDR3 consists of 12 residues. CDR3 sequence: CTSSLGVETQYV. The CDR3 nucleotides are TGTACCAGCAGTTTAGGTGTTGAGACCCAGTACGTC.

This clonotype was counted once. Relative to the germline gene, one junction end is altered; a read error may explain this. The V call is TRBV29-1, the J call TRBJ2-1; perhaps D is TRBD1 or TRBD2 (5 bases each). The CDR3 is 12 amino acids. Germline assignment: CDR1 SQVTM and CDR2 ANQGSEA. CDR3 DNA sequence: TGTAGCGTTCCGGGACCCTACAATGAGCTGTTCTTC. Amino acids: CSVPGPYNELFF.

The chain has TRBV13 and TRBJ2-3; TRBD2 aligns across 8 bases. V lost 4 bases and J lost 3; bases outside the gene matches: 3. Germline V gives CDR1 PRHDT, CDR2 FYEKMQ (reference sequence). The length of the CDR3 is 14 residues. The CDR3 spells CASSWTSKTDTQYF. The CDR3 DNA reads TGTGCCAGCAGCTGGACTAGCAAGACAGATACGCAGTATTTT.

This clonotype was counted many times. This chain connects TRBV11-2 to TRBJ2-5; tentatively, D is TRBD2 (6 bases). Germline V gene sequence: CDR1 SGHAT, CDR2 FQNNGV. The CDR3 spans 16 residues. V was shortened by 1 base and J by 1 base, with 13 bases between the two germline ends. CDR3 bases: TGTGCCAGCAGCTTAGTGTCGGGAGCCCTCCAAGAGACCCAGTACTTC. Translation: CASSLVSGALQETQYF.

On this clonotype: Given the absence of the conserved phenylalanine or tryptophan at the CDR3 end, a read error is likely. This chain's CDR3 is CASRVGNQPQHL. CDR3 in DNA: TGTGCCAGCAGAGTGGGAAATCAGCCCCAGCATCTT. The genes are TRBV28 and TRBJ1-5, with D uncertain. This CDR3 comprises 12 residues. The V gene lost 6 bases and the J gene lost 4 bases, with 7 bases spanning the gap. The germline gives CDR1 MDHEN, CDR2 SYDVKM.

On this clonotype: The junction shows a germline mismatch at one end, possibly a read error. V and J are TRBV5-4 and TRBJ2-1; perhaps TRBD2 as D (7 bases). The CDR3 spans 15 residues. Germline V gene data show CDR1 as SGHNT and CDR2 as YYREEE (reference sequence). CDR3 protein: CASSSGGSAYNEQFF. Here the CDR3 DNA reads TGTGCCAGCAGCTCGGGGGGCTCTGCCTATAATGAGCAGTTCTTC.

Regarding this clonotype: With a much larger clone just one base away, this may be a read error. In this CDR3 the conserved last residue, phenylalanine or tryptophan, is missing, so a read error is likely. The chain couples TRBV12-3 or TRBV12-4 to TRBJ1-1, with D uncertain. V lost 5 bases, J lost 4 bases, and 11 bases lay in between. The CDR3 runs to 13 residues. CDR3: CASSLTAGTEAFI. The CDR3 nucleotides are TGTGCCAGCAGTCTTACAGCGGGCACTGAAGCTTTCATT.

This clonotype was picked up a small number of times. CDR3 amino acids: CASSLYGDRYEKLFF. CDR3 in DNA: TGTGCCAGCAGTTTATATGGGGATCGTTATGAAAAACTGTTTTTT. The chain joins TRBV28 to TRBJ1-4, with D unresolved. The CDR3 contains 15 residues. Trimming cost V 1 base and J 6 bases, with 12 bases left between them. Germline CDR1 reads MDHEN; CDR2 reads SYDVKM.

This chain connects TRBV10-3 to TRBJ2-1, with 8 bases lining up with TRBD2. This CDR3 has 18 amino acids. CDR1 and CDR2 from the germline V gene are ENHRY and SYGVKD. Trimming cost V 0 bases and J 7 bases; bases outside gene matches: 14. The CDR3 nucleotides are TGTGCCATCAGTGAGTCGGGGCGAACTAGCGGTTGGGATAATGAGCAGTTCTTC. It is translated as CAISESGRTSGWDNEQFF.

Remarks on this clonotype: This may stem from a read error, because a much larger clone lies one nucleotide away. The DNA of the CDR3 is TGTGCCAGCAGCCTTCGACAAGCACCCCCCTACGAGCAGTACTTC. It yields the protein CASSLRQAPPYEQYF. The rearrangement joins TRBV6-5 to TRBJ2-7; D is undetermined. The germline V and J ends were trimmed by 6 bases and 2 bases, with 17 bases remaining between them. From germline, CDR1 is MNHEY and CDR2 SVGAGI. The CDR3 loop spans 15 amino acids.

CDR3 sequence: CASSPSDRGPSYGYTF. The CDR3 DNA sequence: TGTGCCAGCAGTCCCTCGGACAGGGGCCCTAGCTATGGCTACACCTTC. J is TRBJ1-2 and V is TRBV25-1; 9 nucleotides line up with TRBD1. J gave up 4 bases and V 5 bases, and 11 bases lay outside the gene matches. This CDR3 region has 16 residues. The germline V gene encodes CDR1 MGHDK and CDR2 SYGVNS.

The rearrangement uses TRBV12-3 or TRBV12-4 and TRBJ2-1, with 13 bases that match TRBD2. The CDR3 is 20 amino acids. The V segment lost 5 bases and the J segment 2 bases; nucleotides outside the gene matches: 15. The chain's CDR3 is CASSPLRGGTSGIAYNEQFF. The CDR3 nucleotides are TGTGCCAGCAGTCCGTTGCGGGGGGGGACTAGCGGGATAGCCTACAATGAGCAGTTCTTC.

This clonotype ranks as medium-sized. CDR3 DNA: TGTGCCAGCAGCTTTCTCGACAAGAACACTGAAGCTTTCTTT. Protein product: CASSFLDKNTEAFF. The V gene is TRBV11-2, the J gene TRBJ1-1; D gene ambiguous. Germline V gives CDR1 SGHAT, CDR2 FQNNGV. V was trimmed by 3 bases and J by 1 base, leaving 9 bases between them. The CDR3 loop spans 14 amino acids. The whole variable domain, remainder taken from reference TRBV11-2 and TRBJ1-1, is EAGVAQSPRYKIIEKRQSVAFWCNPISGHATLYWYQQILGQGPKLLIQFQNNGVVDDSQLPKDRFSAERLKGVDSTLKIQPAKLEDSAVYLCASSFLDKNTEAFFGQGTRLTVV.

The chain combines TRBV5-1 with TRBJ2-5, with 7 bases matching TRBD2. Trimming at V came to 5 bases and at J to 0 bases, leaving 4 bases not matched to a gene. The CDR3 is made up of 14 amino acids. The germline gives CDR1 SGHRS, CDR2 YFSETQ. CDR3 protein: CASRQLANQETQYF. CDR3 bases: TGCGCCAGCAGACAACTAGCGAACCAAGAGACCCAGTACTTC.

Worth noting for this clonotype: A much larger clone lies one base from this, so it may be a read error. This sequence joins TRBV6-6 and TRBJ2-5; 9 bases are a match to TRBD1. The germline V gene has CDR1 MNHNY and CDR2 SVGAGI (reference sequence). The length of the CDR3 is 15 residues. The chain's CDR3 is CASSYGNRGQESQYF. In nucleotides, the CDR3 is TGTGCCAGCAGTTACGGGAACAGGGGGCAAGAGTCCCAGTACTTC.

As regards this clonotype: The missing conserved phenylalanine or tryptophan at the end of this CDR3 makes a read error likely. The chain's CDR3 is CSVDAGGGNTIYS. CDR3 coding DNA: TGCAGCGTTGATGCCGGGGGTGGTAACACCATATATTCT. The chain combines TRBV29-1 with TRBJ1-3; perhaps TRBD1 as D (5 bases). Per the germline V gene, CDR1 is SQVTM and CDR2 is ANQGSEA. This CDR3 contains 13 residues. Trimming stripped 3 bases from V and 7 bases from J, with 13 bases between.